This T cell receptor beta chain was recovered during a study of T cell responses to AZD1222 COVID-19 vaccine. This table comes from immunoSEQ multiplex PCR, and its TCRdb copy is limited to in-frame clones, with some not included. The sample lists approximately 21,000 clones, roughly 80% occurring once. Second doses at about 4 or about 12 weeks were pooled. V was clipped by 0 bases and J by 3 bases, with 7 bases between them. The V gene's germline CDR1 is SGDLS and CDR2 YYNGEE. CDR3 length: 15 residues. Study-level findings and limits: Unmutated variant regions reportedly attract nearly half of all spike-specific TCRs.

This clone was seen more than once but under ten times. Its antigen remains unidentified. The sequence came from an adult who received the AZD1222 COVID-19 vaccine. V usage is TRBV9 and J usage is TRBJ1-6; D gene ambiguous. Material: peripheral blood, obtained 28 days after the second AZD1222 dose. This CDR3 reads CASSVAPGYNSPLHF. The CDR3 nucleotides read TGTGCCAGCAGCGTAGCGCCGGGCTATAATTCACCCCTCCACTTT.